This T cell receptor (beta chain) was profiled in a study of a mutant IDH1 vaccine in newly diagnosed glioma. Study summary: Patients' prior therapy spanned radiotherapy, temozolomide, or both; most underwent both. Study-wide results and limits: Patients showed vaccine-induced immune responses at a rate of 80% to 95%.

A note on this clone: Its antigen is not identified.

The CDR3 extends over 15 amino acids. Trimming left V 1 base short and J 4 bases short, with 10 bases between. CDR1 SGHDN and CDR2 FVKESK come from the germline V gene. TCRdb keeps only in-frame clones here, not all; method: immunoSEQ multiplex PCR. Of tens of thousands of clones detected, roughly nine tenths appear once; the ten largest clones hold around 5%. Time point of the sample: baseline, week 1 (first vaccination visit). Treatment indicated: pre-vaccination baseline after standard-of-care therapy. The sample consisted of PBMCs, taken from a glioma patient treated with radiotherapy, temozolomide or both. V and J are TRBV14 and TRBJ2-2, with D possibly matching TRBD2 (6 bases). The sequence came from a woman aged 40 to 50 with glioma. DNA for the CDR3: TGTGCCAGCAGCCAAGGATTCGGGGGCACCGGGGAGCTGTTTTTT. Amino acid sequence: CASSQGFGGTGELFF.